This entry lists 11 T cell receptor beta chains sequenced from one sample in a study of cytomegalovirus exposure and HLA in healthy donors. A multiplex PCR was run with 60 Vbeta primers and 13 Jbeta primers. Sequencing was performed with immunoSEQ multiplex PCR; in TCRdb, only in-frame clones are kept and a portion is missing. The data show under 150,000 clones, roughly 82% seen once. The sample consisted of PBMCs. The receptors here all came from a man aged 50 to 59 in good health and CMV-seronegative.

The CDR3 loop is CASSLDNPNYGYTF. The CDR3, as DNA: TGCGCCAGCAGCTTGGACAACCCTAACTATGGCTACACCTTC. The chain recombines TRBV5-1 with TRBJ1-2; no clear D gene. V lost 0 bases and J lost 0, with 6 bases in between. Germline loops: CDR1 SGHRS, CDR2 YFSETQ. The CDR3 totals 14 residues.

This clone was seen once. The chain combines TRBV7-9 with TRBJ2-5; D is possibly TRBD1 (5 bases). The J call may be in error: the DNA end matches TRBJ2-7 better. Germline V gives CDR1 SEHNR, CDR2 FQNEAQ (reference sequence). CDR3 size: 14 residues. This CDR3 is CASSPRVRDYEQYF. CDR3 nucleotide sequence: TGTGCCAGCAGCCCCCGAGTCAGGGACTACGAGCAGTACTTC.

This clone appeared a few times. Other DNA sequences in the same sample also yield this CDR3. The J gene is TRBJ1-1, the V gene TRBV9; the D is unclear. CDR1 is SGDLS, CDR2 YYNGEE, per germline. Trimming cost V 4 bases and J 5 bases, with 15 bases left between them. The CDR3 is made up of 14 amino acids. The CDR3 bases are TGTGCCAGCAGCCCCCCGCGAGGCAATACTGAAGCTTTCTTT. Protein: CASSPPRGNTEAFF.

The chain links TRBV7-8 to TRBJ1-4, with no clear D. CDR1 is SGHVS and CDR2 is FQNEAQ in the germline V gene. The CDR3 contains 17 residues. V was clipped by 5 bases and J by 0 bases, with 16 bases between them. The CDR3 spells CASSQPQSRATNEKLFF. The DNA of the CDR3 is TGTGCCAGCAGCCAACCCCAAAGTCGAGCAACTAATGAAAAACTGTTTTTT.

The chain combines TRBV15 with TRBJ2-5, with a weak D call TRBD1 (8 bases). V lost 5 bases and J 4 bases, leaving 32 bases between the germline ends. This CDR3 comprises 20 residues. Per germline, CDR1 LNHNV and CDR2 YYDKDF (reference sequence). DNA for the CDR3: TGTGCCACCAGCGGGGGGGTGAGGACAGGGACGTATGGTAGGTCAGAGACCCAGTACTTC. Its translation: CATSGGVRTGTYGRSETQYF.

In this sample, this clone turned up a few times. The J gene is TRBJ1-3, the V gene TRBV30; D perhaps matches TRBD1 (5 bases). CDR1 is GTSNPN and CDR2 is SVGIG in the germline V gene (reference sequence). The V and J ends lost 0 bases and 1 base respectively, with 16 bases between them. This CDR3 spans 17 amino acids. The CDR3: CAWSVDRVSLSGNTIYF. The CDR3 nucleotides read TGTGCCTGGAGTGTCGACAGAGTTTCTTTGTCTGGAAACACCATATATTTT.

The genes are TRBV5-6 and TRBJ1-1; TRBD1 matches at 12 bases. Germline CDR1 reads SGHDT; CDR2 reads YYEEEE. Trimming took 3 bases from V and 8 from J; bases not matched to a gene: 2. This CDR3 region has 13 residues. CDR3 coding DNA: TGTGCCAGCAGCTGGGACAGGGGGCGAGAAGCTTTCTTT. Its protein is CASSWDRGREAFF.

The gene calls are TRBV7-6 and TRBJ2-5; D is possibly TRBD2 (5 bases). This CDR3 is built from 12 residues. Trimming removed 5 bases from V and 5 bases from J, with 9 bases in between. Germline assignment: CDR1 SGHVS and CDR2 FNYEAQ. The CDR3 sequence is CASSPWEETQYF. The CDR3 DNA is TGTGCCAGCAGCCCCTGGGAGGAGACCCAGTACTTC. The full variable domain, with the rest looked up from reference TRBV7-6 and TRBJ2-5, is GAGVSQSPRYKVTKRGQDVALRCDPISGHVSLYWYRQALGQGPEFLTYFNYEAQQDKSGLPNDRFSAERPEGSISTLTIQRTEQRDSAMYRCASSPWEETQYFGPGTRLLVL.

The DNA of the CDR3 is TGTGCCAGTAGTGAGTTGACCTACAATGAGCAGTTCTTC. Translation: CASSELTYNEQFF. The chain uses TRBV19 and TRBJ2-1; the D is unclear. This CDR3 spans 13 amino acids. Between the trimmed V and J ends, which lost 5 bases and 2 bases, there was a span of 7 bases. Germline CDR1 reads LNHDA; CDR2 reads SQIVND (reference sequence).

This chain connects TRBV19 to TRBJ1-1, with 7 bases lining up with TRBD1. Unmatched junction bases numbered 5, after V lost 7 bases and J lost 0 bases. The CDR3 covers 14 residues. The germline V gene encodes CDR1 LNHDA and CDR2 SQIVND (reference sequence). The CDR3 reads CASTVTGLNTEAFF. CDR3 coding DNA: TGTGCCAGTACCGTGACAGGGTTGAACACTGAAGCTTTCTTT.

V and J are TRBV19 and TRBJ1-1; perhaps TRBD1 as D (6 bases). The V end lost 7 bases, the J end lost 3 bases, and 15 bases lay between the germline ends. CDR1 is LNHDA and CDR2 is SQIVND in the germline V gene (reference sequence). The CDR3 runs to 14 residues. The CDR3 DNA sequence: TGTGCCAGTACCATTGACAGGCGACACACTGAAGCTTTCTTT. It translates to CASTIDRRHTEAFF.